This T cell receptor (beta chain) originates from a study of shared clonotypes between healthy human individuals. Broader study findings: Naive subsets tended to show greater estimated richness than memory subsets.

Clones were sequenced by immunoSEQ multiplex PCR, and TCRdb holds only the in-frame ones, with some missing. The sample yields around 2.3 million clones, approximately 96% seen once. As concerns this clone: Its target is unknown. Relative to the germline gene, one junction end is altered; a read error may explain this.

The CDR3 consists of 15 residues. Germline V gene data show CDR1 as SSHAT and CDR2 as FNYEAQ (reference sequence). Sequenced: naive CD4+ T cells sorted from blood. Subset noted: CD45RA+ positively selected. This receptor was obtained from a man between 18 and 35 years old in good health. The chain joins TRBV7-7 to TRBJ2-2; 9 positions agree with TRBD2. CDR3: CASSSSGVGTGELFF. The CDR3 DNA follows: TGTGCTAGCAGCTCTAGCGGGGTAGGCACCGGGGAGCTGTTTTTT.